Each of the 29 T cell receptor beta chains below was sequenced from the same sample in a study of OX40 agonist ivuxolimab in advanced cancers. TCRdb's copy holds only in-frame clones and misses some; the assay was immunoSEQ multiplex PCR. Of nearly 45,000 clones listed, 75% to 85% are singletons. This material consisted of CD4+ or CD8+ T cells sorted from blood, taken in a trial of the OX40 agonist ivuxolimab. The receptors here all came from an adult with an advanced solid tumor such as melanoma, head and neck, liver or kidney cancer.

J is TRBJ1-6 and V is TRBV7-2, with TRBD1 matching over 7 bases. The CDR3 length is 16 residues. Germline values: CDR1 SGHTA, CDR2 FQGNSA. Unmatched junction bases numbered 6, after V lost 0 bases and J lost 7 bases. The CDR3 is CASSLAPTGSNSPLHF. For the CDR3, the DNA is TGTGCCAGCAGCTTAGCACCGACAGGGTCGAATTCACCCCTCCACTTT.

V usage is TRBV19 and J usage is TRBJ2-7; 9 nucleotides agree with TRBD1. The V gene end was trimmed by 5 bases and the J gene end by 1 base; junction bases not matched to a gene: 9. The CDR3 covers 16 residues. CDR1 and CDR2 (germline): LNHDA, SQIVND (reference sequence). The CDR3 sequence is CASSGSGGTGSYEQYF. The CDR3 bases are TGTGCCAGTAGTGGATCTGGGGGGACAGGGTCCTACGAGCAGTACTTC.

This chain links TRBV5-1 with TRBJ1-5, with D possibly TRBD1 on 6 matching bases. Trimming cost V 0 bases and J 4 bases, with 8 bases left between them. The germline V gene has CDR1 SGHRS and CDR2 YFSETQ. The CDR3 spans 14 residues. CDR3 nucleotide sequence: TGCGCCAGCAGCTTGGGGGACATTAATCAGCCCCAGCATTTT. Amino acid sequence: CASSLGDINQPQHF.

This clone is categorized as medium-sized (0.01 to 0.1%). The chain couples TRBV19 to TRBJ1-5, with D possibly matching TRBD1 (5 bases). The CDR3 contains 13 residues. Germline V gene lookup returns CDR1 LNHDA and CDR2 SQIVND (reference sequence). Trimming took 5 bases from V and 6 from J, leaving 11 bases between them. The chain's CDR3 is CASSPLGGQPQHF. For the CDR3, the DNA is TGTGCCAGTAGTCCCCTTGGGGGTCAGCCCCAGCATTTT.

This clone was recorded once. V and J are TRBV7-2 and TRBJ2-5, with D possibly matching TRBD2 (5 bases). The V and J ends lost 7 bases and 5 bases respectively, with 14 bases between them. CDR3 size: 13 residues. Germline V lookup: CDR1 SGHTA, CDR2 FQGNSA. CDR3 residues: CASIRGRGETQYF. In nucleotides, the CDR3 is TGTGCCAGCATCCGGGGTCGGGGTGAGACCCAGTACTTC.

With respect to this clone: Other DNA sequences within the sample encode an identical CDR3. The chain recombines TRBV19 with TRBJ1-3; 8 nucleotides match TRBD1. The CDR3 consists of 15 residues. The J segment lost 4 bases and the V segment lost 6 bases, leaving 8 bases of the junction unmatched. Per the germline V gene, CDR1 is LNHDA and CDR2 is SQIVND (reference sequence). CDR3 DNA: TGTGCCAGTAGAGACAGGGGTTCTTCAGGAAACACCATATATTTT. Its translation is CASRDRGSSGNTIYF.

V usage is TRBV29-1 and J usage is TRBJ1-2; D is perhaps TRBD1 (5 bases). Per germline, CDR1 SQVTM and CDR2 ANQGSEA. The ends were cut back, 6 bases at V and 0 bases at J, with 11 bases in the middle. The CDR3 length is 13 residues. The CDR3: CSVQGDPNYGYTF. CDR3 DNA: TGCAGCGTGCAAGGGGACCCTAACTATGGCTACACCTTC.

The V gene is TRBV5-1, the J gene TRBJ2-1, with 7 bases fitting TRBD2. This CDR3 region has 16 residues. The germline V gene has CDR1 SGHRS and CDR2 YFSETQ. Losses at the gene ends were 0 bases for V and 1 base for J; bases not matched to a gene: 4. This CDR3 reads CASSLGWRGSYNEQFF. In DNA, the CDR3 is TGCGCCAGCAGCTTGGGCTGGCGGGGGTCCTACAATGAGCAGTTCTTC.

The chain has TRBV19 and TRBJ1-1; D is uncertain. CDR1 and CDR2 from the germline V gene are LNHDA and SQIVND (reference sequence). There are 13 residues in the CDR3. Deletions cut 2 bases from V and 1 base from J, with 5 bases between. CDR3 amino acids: CASSINRNTEAFF. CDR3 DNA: TGTGCCAGTAGTATAAACAGGAACACTGAAGCTTTCTTT.

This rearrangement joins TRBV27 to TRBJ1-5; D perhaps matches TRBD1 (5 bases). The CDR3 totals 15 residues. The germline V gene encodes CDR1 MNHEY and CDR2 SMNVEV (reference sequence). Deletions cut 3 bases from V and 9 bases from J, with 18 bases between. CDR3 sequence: CASSLSGSGPTPQHF. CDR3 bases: TGTGCCAGCAGTTTGTCAGGGTCCGGCCCTACGCCCCAGCATTTT.

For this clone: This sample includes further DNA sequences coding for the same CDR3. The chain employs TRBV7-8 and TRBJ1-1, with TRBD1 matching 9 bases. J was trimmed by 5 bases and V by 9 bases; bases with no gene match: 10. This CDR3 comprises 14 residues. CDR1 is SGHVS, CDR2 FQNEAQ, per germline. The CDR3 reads CASSQQGARTEAFF. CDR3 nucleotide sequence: TGTGCCAGTAGCCAACAGGGGGCTCGGACTGAAGCTTTCTTT.

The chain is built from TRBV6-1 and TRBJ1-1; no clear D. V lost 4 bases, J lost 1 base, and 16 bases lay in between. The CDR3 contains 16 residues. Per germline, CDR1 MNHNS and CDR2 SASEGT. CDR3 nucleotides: TGTGCCAGCAGTGCCGCGGCTACCCGGGAGAACACTGAAGCTTTCTTT. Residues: CASSAAATRENTEAFF.

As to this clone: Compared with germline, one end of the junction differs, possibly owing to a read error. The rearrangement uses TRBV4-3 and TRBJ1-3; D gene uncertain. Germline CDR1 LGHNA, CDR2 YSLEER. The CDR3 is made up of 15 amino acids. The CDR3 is CASSQVTVSENTIYF. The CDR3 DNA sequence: TGCGCCAGCAGCCAAGTGACTGTTTCTGAAAACACCATATATTTT.

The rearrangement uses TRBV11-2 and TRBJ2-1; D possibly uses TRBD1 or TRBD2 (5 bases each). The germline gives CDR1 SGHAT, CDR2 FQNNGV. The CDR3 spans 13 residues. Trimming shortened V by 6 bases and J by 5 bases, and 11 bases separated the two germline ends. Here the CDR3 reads CASSGDEHNEQFF. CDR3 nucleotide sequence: TGTGCCAGCAGTGGGGACGAGCACAATGAGCAGTTCTTC.

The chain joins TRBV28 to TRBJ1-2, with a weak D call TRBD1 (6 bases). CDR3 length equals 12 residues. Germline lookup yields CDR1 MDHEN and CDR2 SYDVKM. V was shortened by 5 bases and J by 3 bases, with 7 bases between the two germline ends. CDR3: CASSGTYYGYTF. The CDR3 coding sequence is TGTGCCAGCAGTGGGACATACTATGGCTACACCTTC.

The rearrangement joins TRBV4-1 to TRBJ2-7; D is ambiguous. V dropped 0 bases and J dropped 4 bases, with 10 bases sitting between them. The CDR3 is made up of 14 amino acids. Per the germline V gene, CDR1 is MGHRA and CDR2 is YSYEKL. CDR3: CASSQDDLAYEQYF. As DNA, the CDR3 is TGCGCCAGCAGCCAAGACGATCTCGCATACGAGCAGTACTTC.

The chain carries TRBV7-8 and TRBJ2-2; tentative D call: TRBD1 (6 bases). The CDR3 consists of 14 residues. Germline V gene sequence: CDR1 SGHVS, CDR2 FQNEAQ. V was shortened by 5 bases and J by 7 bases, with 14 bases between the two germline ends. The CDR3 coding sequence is TGTGCCAGCAGCACAAACAGGGTTGGCGGGGAGCTGTTTTTT. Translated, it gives CASSTNRVGGELFF.

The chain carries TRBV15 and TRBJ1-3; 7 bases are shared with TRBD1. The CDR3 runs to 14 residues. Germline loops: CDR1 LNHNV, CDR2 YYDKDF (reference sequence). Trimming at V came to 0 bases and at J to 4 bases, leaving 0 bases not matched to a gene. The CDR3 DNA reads TGTGCCACCAGCAGAGACAGGGGGGGAAACACCATATATTTT. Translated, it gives CATSRDRGGNTIYF. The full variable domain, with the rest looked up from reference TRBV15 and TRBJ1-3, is DAMVIQNPRYQVTQFGKPVTLSCSQTLNHNVMYWYQQKSSQAPKLLFHYYDKDFNNEADTPDNFQSRRPNTSFCFLDIRSPGLGDTAMYLCATSRDRGGNTIYFGEGSWLTVV.

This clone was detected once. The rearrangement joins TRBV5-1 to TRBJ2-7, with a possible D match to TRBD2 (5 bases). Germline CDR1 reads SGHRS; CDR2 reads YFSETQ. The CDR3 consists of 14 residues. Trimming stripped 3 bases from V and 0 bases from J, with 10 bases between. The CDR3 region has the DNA TGCGCCAGCAGCTCATACACTAGCTCCTACGAGCAGTACTTC. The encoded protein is CASSSYTSSYEQYF. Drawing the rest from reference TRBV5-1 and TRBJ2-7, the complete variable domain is KAGVTQTPRYLIKTRGQQVTLSCSPISGHRSVSWYQQTPGQGLQFLFEYFSETQRNKGNFPGRFSGRQFSNSRSEMNVSTLELGDSALYLCASSSYTSSYEQYFGPGTRLTVT.

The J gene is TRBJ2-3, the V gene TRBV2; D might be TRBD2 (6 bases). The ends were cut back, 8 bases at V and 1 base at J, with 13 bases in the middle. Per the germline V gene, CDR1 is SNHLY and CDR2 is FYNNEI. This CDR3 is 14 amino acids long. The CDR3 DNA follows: TGTGCCAGCCGCCCGGGACTTGGCACAGATACGCAGTATTTT. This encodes CASRPGLGTDTQYF.

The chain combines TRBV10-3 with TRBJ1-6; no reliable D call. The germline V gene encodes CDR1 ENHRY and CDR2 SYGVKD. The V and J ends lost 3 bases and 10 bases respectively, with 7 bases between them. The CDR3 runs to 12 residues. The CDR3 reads CAISDRKSPLHF. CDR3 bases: TGTGCCATCAGTGACAGAAAATCACCCCTCCACTTT.

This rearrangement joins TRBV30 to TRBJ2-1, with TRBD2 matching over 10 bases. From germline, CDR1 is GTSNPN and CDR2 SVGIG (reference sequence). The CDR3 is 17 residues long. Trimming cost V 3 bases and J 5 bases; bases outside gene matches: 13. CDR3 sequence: CAWRPPWASGSHNEQFF. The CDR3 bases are TGTGCCTGGAGGCCCCCCTGGGCTAGCGGGAGCCACAATGAGCAGTTCTTC.

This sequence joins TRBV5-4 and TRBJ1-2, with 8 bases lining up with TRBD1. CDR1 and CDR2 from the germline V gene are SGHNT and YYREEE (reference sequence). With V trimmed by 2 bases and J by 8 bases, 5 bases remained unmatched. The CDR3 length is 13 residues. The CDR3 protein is CASSFDRGRGYTF. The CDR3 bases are TGTGCCAGCAGCTTCGACAGGGGAAGGGGCTACACCTTC.

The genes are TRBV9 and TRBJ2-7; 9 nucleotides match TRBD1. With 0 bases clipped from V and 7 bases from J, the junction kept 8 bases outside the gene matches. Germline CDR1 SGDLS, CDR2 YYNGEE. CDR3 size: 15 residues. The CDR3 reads CASSVVGTGSSEQYF. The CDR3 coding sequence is TGTGCCAGCAGCGTAGTAGGGACAGGGTCGAGTGAGCAGTACTTC.

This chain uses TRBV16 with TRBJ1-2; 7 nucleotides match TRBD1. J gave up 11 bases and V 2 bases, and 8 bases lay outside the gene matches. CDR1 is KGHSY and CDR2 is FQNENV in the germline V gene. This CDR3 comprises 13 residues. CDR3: CASSQLRQGGYTF. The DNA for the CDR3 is TGTGCCAGCAGCCAACTGCGACAGGGAGGTTACACCTTC. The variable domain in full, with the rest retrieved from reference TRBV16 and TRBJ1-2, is GEEVAQTPKHLVRGEGQKAKLYCAPIKGHSYVFWYQQVLKNEFKFLISFQNENVFDETGMPKERFSAKCLPNSPCSLEIQATKLEDSAVYFCASSQLRQGGYTFGSGTRLTVV.

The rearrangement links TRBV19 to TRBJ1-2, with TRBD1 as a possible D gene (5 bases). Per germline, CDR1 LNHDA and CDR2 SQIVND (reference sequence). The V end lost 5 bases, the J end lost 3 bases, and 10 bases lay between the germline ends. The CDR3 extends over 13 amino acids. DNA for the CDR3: TGTGCCAGTAGTCTCCAGGGCGACTATGGCTACACCTTC. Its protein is CASSLQGDYGYTF. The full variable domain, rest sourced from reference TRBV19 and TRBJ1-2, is DGGITQSPKYLFRKEGQNVTLSCEQNLNHDAMYWYRQDPGQGLRLIYYSQIVNDFQKGDIAEGYSVSREKKESFPLTVTSAQKNPTAFYLCASSLQGDYGYTFGSGTRLTVV.

For the CDR3, the DNA is TGTGCCAGCCGGACGGACCTGGACGGTGAGCAGTTCTTC. As protein: CASRTDLDGEQFF. The gene calls are TRBV5-4 and TRBJ2-1; D is unresolved. The CDR3 contains 13 residues. Looked up from germline, CDR1 is SGHNT and CDR2 is YYREEE (reference sequence). Trimming pared 7 bases from V and 9 bases from J, leaving 17 bases between.

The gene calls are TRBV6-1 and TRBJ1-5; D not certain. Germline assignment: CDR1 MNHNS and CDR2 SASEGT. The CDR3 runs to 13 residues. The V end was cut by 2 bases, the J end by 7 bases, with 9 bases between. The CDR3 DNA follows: TGTGCCAGCAGTGAACTCCCTAGACAGCCCCAGCATTTT. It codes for CASSELPRQPQHF.

CDR3 in DNA: TGTGCCAGCAGTTATACAGGTGGAGGCACTGAAGCTTTCTTT. It codes for CASSYTGGGTEAFF. This chain links TRBV7-9 with TRBJ1-1, with D possibly being TRBD1 (5 bases). The CDR3 extends over 14 amino acids. Trimming cost V 6 bases and J 4 bases, with 15 bases left between them. Germline CDR1 is SEHNR and CDR2 is FQNEAQ (reference sequence).